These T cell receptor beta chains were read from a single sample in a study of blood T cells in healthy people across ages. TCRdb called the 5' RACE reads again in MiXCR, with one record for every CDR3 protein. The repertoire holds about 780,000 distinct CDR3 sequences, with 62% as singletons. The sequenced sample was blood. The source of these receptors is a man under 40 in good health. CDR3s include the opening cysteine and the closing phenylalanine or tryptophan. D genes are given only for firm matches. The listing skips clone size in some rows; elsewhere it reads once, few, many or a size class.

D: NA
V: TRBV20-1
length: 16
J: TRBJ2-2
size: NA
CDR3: CSAYLQGVNRNGELFF
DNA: TGCAGTGCATACCTACAGGGTGTGAATAGGAACGGGGAGCTGTTTTTT

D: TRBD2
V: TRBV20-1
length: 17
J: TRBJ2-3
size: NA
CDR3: CSARRLAGAPSTDTQYF
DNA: TGCAGTGCTAGAAGACTAGCGGGGGCCCCCAGCACAGATACGCAGTATTTT

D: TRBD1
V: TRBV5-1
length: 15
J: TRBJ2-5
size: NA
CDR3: CASSLQGAETETQYF
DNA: TGCGCCAGCAGCCTTCAGGGGGCCGAAACGGAGACCCAGTACTTC

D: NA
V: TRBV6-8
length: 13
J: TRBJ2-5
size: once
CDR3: CASPWTIQETQYF
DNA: TGTGCCAGCCCTTGGACTATCCAAGAGACCCAGTACTTC

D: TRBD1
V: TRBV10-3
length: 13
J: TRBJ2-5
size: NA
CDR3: CAIRRQGGETQYF
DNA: TGTGCCATCAGGAGACAGGGGGGAGAGACCCAGTACTTC

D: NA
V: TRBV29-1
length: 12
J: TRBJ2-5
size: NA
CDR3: CSVGREQETQYF
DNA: TGCAGCGTTGGGCGAGAACAAGAGACCCAGTACTTC

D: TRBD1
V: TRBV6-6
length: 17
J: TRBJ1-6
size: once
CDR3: CASRTIQGASYNSPLHF
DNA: TGTGCCAGCAGAACCATACAGGGGGCCTCCTATAATTCACCCCTCCACTTT

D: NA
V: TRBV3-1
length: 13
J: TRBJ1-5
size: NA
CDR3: CASSQTRNQPQHF
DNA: TGTGCCAGCAGCCAGACACGCAATCAGCCCCAGCATTTT

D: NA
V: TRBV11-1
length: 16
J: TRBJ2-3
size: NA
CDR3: CASSLAGGPSADTQYF
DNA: TGTGCCAGCAGCTTAGCAGGAGGGCCGTCAGCAGATACGCAGTATTTT

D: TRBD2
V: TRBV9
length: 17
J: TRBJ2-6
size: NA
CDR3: CASSASGGVSGANVLTF
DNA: TGTGCCAGCAGCGCAAGCGGGGGGGTTTCTGGGGCCAACGTCCTGACTTTC

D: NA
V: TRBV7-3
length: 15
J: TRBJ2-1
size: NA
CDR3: CASSPRQDPSYEQFF
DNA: TGTGCCAGCAGCCCCAGACAGGACCCCTCCTACGAGCAGTTCTTC

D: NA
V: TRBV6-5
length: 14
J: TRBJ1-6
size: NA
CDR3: CASRNRAEDSPLHF
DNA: TGTGCCAGCAGAAACAGGGCAGAGGATTCACCCCTCCACTTT

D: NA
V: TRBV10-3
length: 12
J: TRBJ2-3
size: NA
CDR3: CAISFGGDTQYF
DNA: TGTGCCATCAGTTTCGGAGGGGACACGCAGTATTTT

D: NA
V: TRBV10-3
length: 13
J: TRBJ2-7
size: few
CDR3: CAISEPGSGEQYF
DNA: TGTGCCATCAGTGAACCGGGTTCAGGCGAGCAGTACTTC

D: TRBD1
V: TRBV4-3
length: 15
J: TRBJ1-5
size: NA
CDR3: CASSQDRDGNQPQHF
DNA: TGCGCCAGCAGCCAGGACAGGGACGGGAATCAGCCCCAGCATTTT

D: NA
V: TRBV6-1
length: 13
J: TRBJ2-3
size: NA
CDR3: CASSEVPANTQYF
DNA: TGTGCCAGCAGTGAAGTGCCTGCCAATACGCAGTATTTT

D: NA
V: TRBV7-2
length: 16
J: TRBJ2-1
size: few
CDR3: CASTSNSQTYYNEQFF
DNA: TGTGCCAGCACTAGCAACAGCCAGACTTACTACAATGAGCAGTTCTTC

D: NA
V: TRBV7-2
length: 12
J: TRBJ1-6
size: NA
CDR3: CASSSGHSPLHF
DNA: TGTGCCAGCAGCTCCGGCCATTCACCCCTCCACTTT

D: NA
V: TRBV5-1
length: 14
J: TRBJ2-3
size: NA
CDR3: CASRVPSSGDTQYF
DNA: TGCGCCAGCAGGGTCCCTTCGTCCGGAGATACGCAGTATTTT

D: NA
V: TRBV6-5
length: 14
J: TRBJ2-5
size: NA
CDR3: CASSPLGDLGTQYF
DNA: TGTGCCAGCAGTCCCCTAGGGGACCTGGGGACCCAGTACTTC

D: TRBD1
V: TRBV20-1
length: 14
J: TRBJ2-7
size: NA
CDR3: CSATLDRTTYEQYF
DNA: TGCAGTGCCACCTTGGACAGGACCACCTACGAGCAGTACTTC

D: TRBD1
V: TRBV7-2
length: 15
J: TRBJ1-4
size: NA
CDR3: CASSATGGAGEKLFF
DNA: TGTGCCAGCAGCGCCACAGGGGGCGCGGGTGAAAAACTGTTTTTT

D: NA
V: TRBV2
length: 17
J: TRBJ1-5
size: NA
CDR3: CASSTRAVGYSNQPQHF
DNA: TGTGCCAGCAGCACCAGGGCAGTGGGTTATAGCAATCAGCCCCAGCATTTT

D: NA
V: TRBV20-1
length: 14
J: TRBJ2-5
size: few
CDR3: CSASVSGLRETQYF
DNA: TGCAGTGCTAGTGTCTCTGGACTACGAGAGACCCAGTACTTC